This TCR beta chain was captured in a study of human T cells and chemical hapten exposure. Study information: The study lasted 20 to 25 weeks, and patients were dosed weekly with diphenylcyclopropenone on the scalp throughout. After 6 days, upper back 0.01% DPC patch tests were scored.

Time point described: patch test 2, 6 weeks after DPC sensitization. The sample's treatment: therapeutic diphenylcyclopropenone sensitization with weekly scalp DPC. This clonotype came up many times. Its matching antigen is unknown. Source study methods: Ranging from about 20,000 to 690,600, TCR counts per sample had a median value of around 100,000. MiXCR was run by TCRdb on the RACE reads, yielding one entry per CDR3 protein. The V and J calls shown here were made by TCRdb, not taken from the authors' results. The sample has some 96,000 distinct CDR3 sequences, approximately 9.3% seen once. Trimming pared 2 bases from V and 7 bases from J, leaving 12 bases between. The CDR3 totals 15 residues. From germline, CDR1 is MNHEY and CDR2 SVGAGI. Findings of the study overall: Controls formed significantly fewer large CDR3 similarity clusters than expanded TCRs did.

The gene calls are TRBV6-5 and TRBJ1-6; D is uncertain. This sequence originates from a woman in her forties with alopecia areata. Some clones in this sample may be carry-over from other donors' samples. Sequences were derived from whole blood, sampled in connection with sensitization to the hapten diphenylcyclopropenone (DPC). The CDR3, as DNA: TGTGCCAGCAGTTACGGGTCGGGGAGGAATTCACCCCTCCACTTT. It specifies CASSYGSGRNSPLHF.